This TCR beta chain stems from a study of blood T cell repertoires in COVID-19. For the study at large: In each case, the material was cDNA or gDNA derived from T cells, B-cell-depleted T cells, or PBMCs.

CDR3 size: 15 residues. The germline CDR1 and CDR2 sequences are MNHEY and SMNVEV (reference sequence). Trimming cost V 2 bases and J 5 bases; bases outside gene matches: 6. Generated by immunoSEQ multiplex PCR, the TCRdb table keeps only in-frame clones and is missing some. The data show fewer than 85,000 clones, approximately 80% seen once. The sample was peripheral blood. This sequence was found in a man under 40 with COVID-19, enrolled during active disease. The chain is built from TRBV27 and TRBJ2-3; 8 bases align to TRBD2. The CDR3 sequence is CASSLTAGAGDTQYF. The CDR3 DNA reads as TGTGCCAGCAGTTTAACAGCGGGAGCAGGAGATACGCAGTATTTT.